Each of the 29 T cell receptor beta chains below was sequenced from the same sample in a study of blood T cells in healthy people across ages (dated by TCRdb to the mid-2010s). Libraries were made using 5' RACE. The sequencer listed for this sample is Illumina HiSeq 2500. A second PCR of roughly 7 to 11 cycles was performed with a sample-barcoded 5' primer and a J-beta primer mix. TCRdb reanalyzed the raw reads on its own, using fastp at Q25 for trimming and MiXCR for clone calling, and kept in-frame beta chains. For every CDR3 protein sequence, its rows merge into one entry that carries the most common genes and DNA. This sample has about 1.6 million distinct CDR3 sequences in its table, and about 35% of those were observed once. Approximately 11% of the sample is taken by the ten largest. Sequenced: blood. These receptors were obtained from a young woman in good health.

This clonotype has just a few counts. The chain combines TRBV29-1 with TRBJ2-1; 8 positions agree with TRBD2. The V segment lost 2 bases and the J segment 7 bases; nucleotides outside the gene matches: 10. The CDR3 has 15 residues. Germline V lookup: CDR1 SQVTM, CDR2 ANQGSEA. The CDR3 DNA follows: TGCAGCGTTGAATGGGTCAGCGGGAGAAAAAATGAGCAGTTCTTC. Protein: CSVEWVSGRKNEQFF.

The chain has TRBV5-4 and TRBJ2-2; possibly TRBD2 for D (6 bases). Per the germline V gene, CDR1 is SGHNT and CDR2 is YYREEE (reference sequence). V was clipped by 3 bases and J by 6 bases, with 18 bases between them. CDR3 length: 16 residues. The CDR3 DNA sequence: TGTGCCAGCAGCTCCATGTCAGGACTAACATCCGGGGAGCTGTTTTTT. It yields the protein CASSSMSGLTSGELFF. The variable domain in full, completed from reference TRBV5-4 and TRBJ2-2, reads ETGVTQSPTHLIKTRGQQVTLRCSSQSGHNTVSWYQQALGQGPQFIFQYYREEENGRGNFPPRFSGLQFPNYSSELNVNALELDDSALYLCASSSMSGLTSGELFFGEGSRLTVL.

This clonotype was seen at least ten times. The rearrangement links TRBV20-1 to TRBJ1-4; D gene unclear. There are 15 residues in the CDR3. In germline, CDR1 is DFQATT, CDR2 SNEGSKA (reference sequence). Trimming pared 0 bases from V and 4 bases from J, leaving 12 bases between. The CDR3 bases are TGCAGTGCTAGAGATCGGCAACCCCATAATGAAAAACTGTTTTTT. It encodes CSARDRQPHNEKLFF.

The chain combines TRBV24-1 with TRBJ2-1; TRBD1 matches 12 bases. Germline values: CDR1 KGHDR, CDR2 SFDVKD. V lost 8 bases to trimming and J lost 7 bases; unmatched junction nucleotides: 23. This CDR3 region has 20 residues. CDR3 loop: CATMGIPGQGATSGKNEQFF. The CDR3 DNA sequence: TGTGCCACCATGGGGATTCCGGGACAGGGGGCCACTAGCGGGAAGAATGAGCAGTTCTTC.

The rearrangement uses TRBV28 and TRBJ1-1, with no clear D. The CDR3 is made up of 15 amino acids. V lost 7 bases and J 11 bases, leaving 26 bases between the germline ends. CDR1 is MDHEN and CDR2 is SYDVKM in the germline V gene. Here the CDR3 reads CASTPPSPRTPHAFF. CDR3 coding DNA: TGTGCCAGCACCCCTCCCTCTCCGAGGACTCCCCACGCTTTCTTT.

The chain combines TRBV6-6 with TRBJ2-3; the D gene is possibly TRBD1 (6 bases). The V end was cut by 2 bases, the J end by 4 bases, with 10 bases between. Looked up from germline, CDR1 is MNHNY and CDR2 is SVGAGI (reference sequence). The CDR3 runs 14 residues. CDR3 coding DNA: TGTGCCAGCAGTTACCGACCAGGGGCAGATACGCAGTATTTT. It is translated as CASSYRPGADTQYF.

This sequence joins TRBV7-9 and TRBJ2-2, with D perhaps matching TRBD1 or TRBD2 (5 bases each). From germline, CDR1 is SEHNR and CDR2 FQNEAQ (reference sequence). Trimming shortened V by 3 bases and J by 4 bases, and 9 bases separated the two germline ends. This CDR3 has 14 amino acids. The CDR3 reads CASSLNGATGELFF. As DNA, the CDR3 is TGTGCCAGCAGCTTGAACGGGGCCACCGGGGAGCTGTTTTTT.

The chain carries TRBV5-1 and TRBJ2-7; D is unresolved. CDR1 SGHRS and CDR2 YFSETQ come from the germline V gene. V was clipped by 0 bases and J by 5 bases, with 15 bases between them. The CDR3 loop spans 15 amino acids. The CDR3 nucleotides read TGCGCCAGCAGCTTGGTAGCAAGGGAAACCAACGAGCAGTACTTC. Amino acids: CASSLVARETNEQYF.

This clonotype was recorded at least ten times. This chain connects TRBV29-1 to TRBJ2-5; D perhaps matches TRBD2 (6 bases). The germline gives CDR1 SQVTM, CDR2 ANQGSEA. The CDR3 totals 12 residues. V was cut by 8 bases and J by 1 base, with 11 bases left in between. CDR3 coding DNA: TGCAGCATACACGGGGGCCAAGAGACCCAGTACTTC. This gives the protein CSIHGGQETQYF.

This chain uses TRBV5-1 with TRBJ2-1, with 9 nucleotides matching TRBD2. The V segment lost 3 bases and the J segment 7 bases; nucleotides outside the gene matches: 11. This CDR3 region has 16 residues. Germline V gives CDR1 SGHRS, CDR2 YFSETQ. The chain's CDR3 is CASSSAVIAGVNEQFF. The DNA of the CDR3 is TGCGCCAGCAGCTCGGCGGTAATAGCGGGAGTTAATGAGCAGTTCTTC.

The CDR3 sequence: CALRDRTESGANVLTF. CDR3 DNA: TGTGCCCTCCGGGACAGGACGGAATCTGGGGCCAACGTCCTGACTTTC. V is TRBV30 and J is TRBJ2-6, with 8 bases aligning to TRBD1. CDR1 is GTSNPN, CDR2 SVGIG, per germline (reference sequence). This CDR3 spans 16 amino acids. Trimming at V came to 8 bases and at J to 1 base, leaving 10 bases not matched to a gene.

This chain links TRBV12-3 or TRBV12-4 with TRBJ2-3, with 11 bases that match TRBD1. V shed 5 bases and J 6 bases; nucleotides not matched to a gene: 7. The CDR3 length is 15 residues. The CDR3 sequence is CASSLRTGGPDTQYF. CDR3 sequence (DNA): TGTGCCAGCAGTCTCCGGACAGGGGGCCCCGATACGCAGTATTTT.

This clonotype occurred a few times. The chain recombines TRBV27 with TRBJ2-7; D assignment may be TRBD1 or TRBD2 (8 bases each). The CDR3 runs 16 residues. The germline V gene has CDR1 MNHEY and CDR2 SMNVEV (reference sequence). Between the trimmed V and J ends, which lost 6 bases and 3 bases, there was a span of 21 bases. The CDR3 sequence is CASRGTGPGGIYEQYF. The DNA for the CDR3 is TGTGCCAGCAGAGGGACAGGCCCGGGGGGGATCTACGAGCAGTACTTC.

Only a few counts were recorded for this clonotype. V is TRBV5-1 and J is TRBJ1-6; a weak D match, TRBD1 (6 bases). Germline loops: CDR1 SGHRS, CDR2 YFSETQ. CDR3 length: 14 residues. The V gene lost 7 bases and the J gene lost 9 bases, with 17 bases spanning the gap. CDR3 residues: CASQRERGISPLHF. CDR3 nucleotide sequence: TGCGCCAGCCAGAGGGAGAGGGGGATTTCACCCCTCCACTTT.

This rearrangement joins TRBV7-2 to TRBJ2-7; D possibly uses TRBD1 or TRBD2 (6 bases each). The J call is in doubt because the DNA end fits TRBJ2-5 better. The length of the CDR3 is 14 residues. Germline CDR1 and CDR2: SGHTA and FQGNSA. For the CDR3, the DNA is TGTGCCAGCAGCCGAAGGGGGGTTTGGGAGACCCAGTACTTC. This codes for CASSRRGVWETQYF.

The V and J genes are TRBV9 and TRBJ2-1; D not resolved. Per germline, CDR1 SGDLS and CDR2 YYNGEE. CDR3 length equals 15 residues. V was shortened by 4 bases and J by 3 bases, with 14 bases between the two germline ends. CDR3 coding DNA: TGTGCCAGCAGCCCCACGCCGTCTGGCTACAATGAGCAGTTCTTC. It encodes CASSPTPSGYNEQFF.

The table lists this clonotype with many counts. V usage is TRBV29-1 and J usage is TRBJ2-5, with 9 bases aligning to TRBD1. Germline CDR1 is SQVTM and CDR2 is ANQGSEA. The CDR3 totals 13 residues. The V gene end was trimmed by 7 bases and the J gene end by 5 bases; junction bases not matched to a gene: 8. CDR3 DNA sequence: TGCAGCGCCGGACAGGGGATGCGGGAGACCCAGTACTTC. This sequence encodes CSAGQGMRETQYF.

The chain employs TRBV7-9 and TRBJ1-4; D is unclear. V lost 1 base to trimming and J lost 10 bases, with 7 bases between them. Germline values: CDR1 SEHNR, CDR2 FQNEAQ (reference sequence). The CDR3 runs 12 residues. The CDR3 loop reads CASSLDKGKLFF. The DNA of the CDR3 is TGTGCCAGCAGCTTAGACAAAGGAAAACTGTTTTTT. The variable domain in full, with the rest retrieved from reference TRBV7-9 and TRBJ1-4, is DTGVSQNPRHKITKRGQNVTFRCDPISEHNRLYWYRQTLGQGPEFLTYFQNEAQLEKSRLLSDRFSAERPKGSFSTLEIQRTEQGDSAMYLCASSLDKGKLFFGSGTQLSVL.

This clonotype was recorded a few times. V gene TRBV4-1 combines with J gene TRBJ2-7, with TRBD2 matching over 8 bases. V trimming: 4 bases; J trimming: 4 bases; junction bases outside the gene matches: 12. Germline V lookup: CDR1 MGHRA, CDR2 YSYEKL. CDR3 length: 16 amino acids. This CDR3 is CASSPVPAGVDYEQYF. CDR3 bases: TGCGCCAGCAGCCCCGTCCCAGCGGGAGTGGATTACGAGCAGTACTTC.

The chain combines TRBV29-1 with TRBJ2-1; TRBD2 might be the D (6 bases). Trimming took 2 bases from V and 2 from J, leaving 13 bases between them. Germline CDR1 reads SQVTM; CDR2 reads ANQGSEA. This CDR3 region has 15 residues. CDR3 sequence reads: CSVEKRASPYNEQFF. For the CDR3, the DNA is TGCAGCGTTGAAAAGCGGGCCAGCCCCTACAATGAGCAGTTCTTC.

V usage is TRBV20-1 and J usage is TRBJ2-5, with 7 bases aligning to TRBD2. The J call may be faulty, since TRBJ2-7 better matches the DNA end. The CDR3 length is 14 residues. CDR1 and CDR2 from the germline V gene are DFQATT and SNEGSKA (reference sequence). The CDR3 DNA is TGCAGTGCTAGCCTGACGGCGGGGGTCAACGAGCAGTACTTC. It yields the protein CSASLTAGVNEQYF.

This clonotype was observed a few times. V usage is TRBV3-1 and J usage is TRBJ1-2; TRBD1 matches 7 bases. Germline V gives CDR1 LGHDT, CDR2 YNNKEL (reference sequence). J was trimmed by 8 bases and V by 3 bases; bases with no gene match: 3. The CDR3 loop spans 12 amino acids. This chain's CDR3 is CASSHRGSGYTF. DNA of the CDR3: TGTGCCAGCAGCCACAGGGGGTCGGGCTACACCTTC.

A word on this clonotype: A read error may produce the germline difference seen at one junction end. The chain uses TRBV7-3 and TRBJ1-4; no clear D. CDR1 is SGHTA and CDR2 is FQGTGA in the germline V gene. This CDR3 is built from 15 residues. CDR3 sequence: CASSVDLFRSEKRFF. The CDR3 DNA is TGTGCCAGCAGCGTAGACTTATTCCGCAGTGAAAAACGGTTTTTT.

This clonotype has only a few counts. The V call is TRBV15, the J call TRBJ2-5; 7 nucleotides line up with TRBD1. Germline trimming cut 2 bases from V and 4 bases from J; bases unmatched to any gene: 10. The CDR3 length is 16 residues. The germline CDR1 and CDR2 sequences are LNHNV and YYDKDF (reference sequence). The CDR3 DNA sequence: TGTGCCACCAGCAGAAAACCTGACAGGGTGGGAGAGACCCAGTACTTC. Amino acids: CATSRKPDRVGETQYF.

The chain joins TRBV6-5 to TRBJ2-4; D is possibly TRBD2 (5 bases). The J call may not be correct, given that the DNA end is closer to TRBJ2-7. Germline lookup yields CDR1 MNHEY and CDR2 SVGAGI. This CDR3 is built from 13 residues. CDR3 nucleotides: TGTGCCAGCAGCGGGGATTCTAACTACGAGCAGTACTTC. It codes for CASSGDSNYEQYF.

The J gene is TRBJ2-4, the V gene TRBV28; 12 bases agree with TRBD2. Germline V CDR1 and CDR2: MDHEN, SYDVKM. This CDR3 contains 15 residues. J lost 6 bases, V lost 5 bases, and 5 bases had no gene match. DNA for the CDR3: TGTGCCAGCAGTCTAGCGGGAGGGAGAGGAAACATTCAGTACTTC. It yields the protein CASSLAGGRGNIQYF.

The chain combines TRBV12-5 with TRBJ2-7; D is ambiguous. Germline assignment: CDR1 LGHNT and CDR2 FRNRAP. The CDR3 is 15 residues long. V shed 5 bases and J shed 0 bases, with 14 bases lying between them. Here the CDR3 reads CASGHAQRASYEQYF. Written as DNA, the CDR3 is TGTGCTAGTGGTCATGCCCAGCGTGCCTCCTACGAGCAGTACTTC. The full variable domain, completed using reference TRBV12-5 and TRBJ2-7, is DARVTQTPRHKVTEMGQEVTMRCQPILGHNTVFWYRQTMMQGLELLAYFRNRAPLDDSGMPKDRFSAEMPDATLATLKIQPSEPRDSAVYFCASGHAQRASYEQYFGPGTRLTVT.

This clonotype was detected once. The J gene is TRBJ2-6, the V gene TRBV11-2, with a possible D match to TRBD1 (6 bases). The CDR3 runs 21 residues. Germline CDR1 is SGHAT and CDR2 is FQNNGV. V lost 0 bases, J lost 0 bases, and 21 bases lay in between. CDR3 in amino acids: CASSLDYWGQLFISGANVLTF. DNA of the CDR3: TGTGCCAGCAGCTTAGATTACTGGGGGCAGCTCTTCATCTCTGGGGCCAACGTCCTGACTTTC.

The CDR3: CASTRGRLDTEAFF. The CDR3 nucleotides read TGCGCCAGCACCCGGGGAAGGCTGGACACTGAAGCTTTCTTT. The rearrangement links TRBV5-1 to TRBJ1-1; D is unclear. V lost 6 bases and J lost 3, with 15 bases in between. The germline gives CDR1 SGHRS, CDR2 YFSETQ. CDR3 size: 14 residues.